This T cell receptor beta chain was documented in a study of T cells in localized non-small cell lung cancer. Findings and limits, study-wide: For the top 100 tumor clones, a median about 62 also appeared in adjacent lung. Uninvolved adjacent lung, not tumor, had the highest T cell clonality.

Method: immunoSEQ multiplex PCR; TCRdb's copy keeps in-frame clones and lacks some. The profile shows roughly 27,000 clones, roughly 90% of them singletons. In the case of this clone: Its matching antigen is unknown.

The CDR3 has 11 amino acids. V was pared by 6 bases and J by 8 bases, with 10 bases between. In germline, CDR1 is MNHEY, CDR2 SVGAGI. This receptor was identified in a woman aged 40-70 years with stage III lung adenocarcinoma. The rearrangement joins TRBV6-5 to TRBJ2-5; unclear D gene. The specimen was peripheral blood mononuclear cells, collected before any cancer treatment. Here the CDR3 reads CASSVGPTQYF. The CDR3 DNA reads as TGTGCCAGCAGCGTAGGCCCTACCCAGTACTTC.